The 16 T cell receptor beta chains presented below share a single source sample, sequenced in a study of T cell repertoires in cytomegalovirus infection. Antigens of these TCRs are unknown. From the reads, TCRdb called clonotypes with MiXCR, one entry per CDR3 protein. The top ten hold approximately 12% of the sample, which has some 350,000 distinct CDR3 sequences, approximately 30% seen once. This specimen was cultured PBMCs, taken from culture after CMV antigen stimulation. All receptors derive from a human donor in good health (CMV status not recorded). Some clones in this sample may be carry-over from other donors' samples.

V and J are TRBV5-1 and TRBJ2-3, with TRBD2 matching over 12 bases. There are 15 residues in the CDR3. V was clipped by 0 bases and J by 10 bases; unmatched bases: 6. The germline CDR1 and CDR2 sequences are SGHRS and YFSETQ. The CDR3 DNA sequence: TGCGCCAGCAGCTTGGCCTCGACTAGCGGGAGTCCGCAGTATTTT. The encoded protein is CASSLASTSGSPQYF.

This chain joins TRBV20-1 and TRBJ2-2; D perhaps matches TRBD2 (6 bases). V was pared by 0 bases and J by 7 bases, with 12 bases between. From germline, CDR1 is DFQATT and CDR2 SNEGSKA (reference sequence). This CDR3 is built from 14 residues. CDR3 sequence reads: CSARDFGSDGELFF. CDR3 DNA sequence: TGCAGTGCTAGAGATTTCGGGAGCGACGGGGAGCTGTTTTTT.

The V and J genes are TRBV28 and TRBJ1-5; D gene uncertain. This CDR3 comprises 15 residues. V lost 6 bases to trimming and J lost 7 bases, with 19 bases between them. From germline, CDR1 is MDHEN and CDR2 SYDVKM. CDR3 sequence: CASRTSGIRNQPQHF. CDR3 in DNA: TGTGCCAGCAGGACATCGGGAATCAGAAACCAGCCCCAGCATTTT.

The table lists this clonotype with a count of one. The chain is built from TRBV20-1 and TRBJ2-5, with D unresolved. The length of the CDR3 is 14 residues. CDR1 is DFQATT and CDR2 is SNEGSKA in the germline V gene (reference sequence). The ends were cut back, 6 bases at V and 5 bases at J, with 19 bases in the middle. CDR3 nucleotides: TGCAGTGCCCGGCGTTTGAGCGTGGTGGAGACCCAGTACTTC. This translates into CSARRLSVVETQYF.

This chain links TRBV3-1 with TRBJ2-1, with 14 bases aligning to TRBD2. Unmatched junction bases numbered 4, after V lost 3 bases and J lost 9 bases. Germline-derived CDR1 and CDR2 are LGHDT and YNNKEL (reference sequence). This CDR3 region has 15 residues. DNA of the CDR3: TGTGCCAGCAGCCACGGACTAGCGGGAGGCGGTGAGCAGTTCTTC. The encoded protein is CASSHGLAGGGEQFF.

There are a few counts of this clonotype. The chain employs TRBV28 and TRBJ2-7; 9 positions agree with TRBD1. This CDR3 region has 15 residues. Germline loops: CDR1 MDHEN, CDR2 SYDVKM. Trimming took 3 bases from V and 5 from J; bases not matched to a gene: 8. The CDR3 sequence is CASSFPGTGSHEQYF. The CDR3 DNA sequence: TGTGCCAGCAGTTTTCCCGGGACAGGGTCCCACGAGCAGTACTTC.

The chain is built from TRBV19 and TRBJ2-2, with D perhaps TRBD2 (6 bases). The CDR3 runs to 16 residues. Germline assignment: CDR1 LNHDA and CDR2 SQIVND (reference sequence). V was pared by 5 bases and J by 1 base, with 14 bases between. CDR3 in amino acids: CASSPRLVGNTGELFF. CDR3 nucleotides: TGTGCCAGTAGTCCCCGACTAGTGGGGAACACCGGGGAGCTGTTTTTT.

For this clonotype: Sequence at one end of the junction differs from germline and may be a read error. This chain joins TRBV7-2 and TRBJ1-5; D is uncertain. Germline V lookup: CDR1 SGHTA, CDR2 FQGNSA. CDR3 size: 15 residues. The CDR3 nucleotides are TGTGCCAGCAGCTTATCGGTATATAGCGATCAGCCCCAGCATTTT. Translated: CASSLSVYSDQPQHF.

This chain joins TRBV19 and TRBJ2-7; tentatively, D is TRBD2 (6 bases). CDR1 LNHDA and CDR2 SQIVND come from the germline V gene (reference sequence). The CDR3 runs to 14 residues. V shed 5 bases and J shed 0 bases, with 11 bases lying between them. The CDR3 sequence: CASSRGTGSYEQYF. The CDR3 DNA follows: TGTGCCAGTAGTCGCGGGACGGGCTCCTACGAGCAGTACTTC.

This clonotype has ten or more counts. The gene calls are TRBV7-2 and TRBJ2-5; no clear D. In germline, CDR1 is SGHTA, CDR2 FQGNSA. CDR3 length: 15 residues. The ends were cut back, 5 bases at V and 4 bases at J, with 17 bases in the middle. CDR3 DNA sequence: TGTGCCAGCAGCCCCCACCTGATCAGCCCAGAGACCCAGTACTTC. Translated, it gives CASSPHLISPETQYF.

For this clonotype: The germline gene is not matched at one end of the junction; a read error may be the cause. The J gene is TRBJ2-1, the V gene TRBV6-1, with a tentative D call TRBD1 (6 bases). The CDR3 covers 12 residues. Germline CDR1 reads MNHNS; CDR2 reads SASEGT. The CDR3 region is CASSEIGQLLIF. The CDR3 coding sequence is TGTGCCAGCAGTGAGATAGGACAGTTGTTAATCTTC.

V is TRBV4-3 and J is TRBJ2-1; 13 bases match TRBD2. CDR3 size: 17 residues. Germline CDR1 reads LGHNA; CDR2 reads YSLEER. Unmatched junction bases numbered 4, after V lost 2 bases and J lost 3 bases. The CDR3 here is CASSQQGLAGDYNEQFF. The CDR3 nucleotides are TGCGCCAGCAGCCAACAAGGACTAGCGGGAGACTACAATGAGCAGTTCTTC.

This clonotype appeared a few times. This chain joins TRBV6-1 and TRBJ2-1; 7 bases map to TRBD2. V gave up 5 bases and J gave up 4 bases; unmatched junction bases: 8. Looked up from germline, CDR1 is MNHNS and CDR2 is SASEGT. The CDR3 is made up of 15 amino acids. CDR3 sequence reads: CASSYFQRGYNEQFF. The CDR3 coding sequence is TGTGCCAGCAGTTATTTCCAGCGGGGATACAATGAGCAGTTCTTC.

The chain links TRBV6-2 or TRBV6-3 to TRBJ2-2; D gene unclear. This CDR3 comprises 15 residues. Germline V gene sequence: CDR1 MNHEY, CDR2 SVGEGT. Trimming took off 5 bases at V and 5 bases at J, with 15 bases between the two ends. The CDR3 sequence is CASSPGPHQTGELFF. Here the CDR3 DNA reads TGTGCCAGCAGTCCCGGGCCTCACCAGACCGGGGAGCTGTTTTTT.

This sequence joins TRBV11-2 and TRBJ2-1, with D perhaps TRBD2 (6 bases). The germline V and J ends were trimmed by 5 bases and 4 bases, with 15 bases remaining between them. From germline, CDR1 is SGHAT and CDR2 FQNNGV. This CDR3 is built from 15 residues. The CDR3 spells CASSPERVMYNEQFF. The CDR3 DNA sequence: TGTGCCAGCAGCCCAGAGCGGGTCATGTACAATGAGCAGTTCTTC.

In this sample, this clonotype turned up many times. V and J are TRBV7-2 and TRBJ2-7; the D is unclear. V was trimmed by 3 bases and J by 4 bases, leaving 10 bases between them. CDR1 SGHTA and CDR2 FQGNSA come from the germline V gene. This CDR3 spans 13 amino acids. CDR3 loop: CASSLGLLYEQYV. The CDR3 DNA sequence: TGTGCCAGCAGCTTGGGATTATTATACGAGCAGTACGTC.